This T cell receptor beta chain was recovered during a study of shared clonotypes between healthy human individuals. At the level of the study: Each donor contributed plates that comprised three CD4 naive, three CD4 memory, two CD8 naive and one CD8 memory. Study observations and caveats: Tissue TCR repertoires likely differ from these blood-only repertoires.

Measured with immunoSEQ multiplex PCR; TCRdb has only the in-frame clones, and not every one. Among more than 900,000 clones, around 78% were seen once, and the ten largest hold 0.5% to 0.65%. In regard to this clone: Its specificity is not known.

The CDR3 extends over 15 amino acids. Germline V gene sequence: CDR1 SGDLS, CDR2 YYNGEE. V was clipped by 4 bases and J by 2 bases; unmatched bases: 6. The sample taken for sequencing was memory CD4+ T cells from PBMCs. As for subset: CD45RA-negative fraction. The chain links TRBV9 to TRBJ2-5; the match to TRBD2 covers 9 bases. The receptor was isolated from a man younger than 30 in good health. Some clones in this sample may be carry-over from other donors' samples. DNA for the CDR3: TGTGCCAGCAGCCCGCGGGAGGGGGATCAAGAGACCCAGTACTTC. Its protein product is CASSPREGDQETQYF.